The source of this T cell receptor (beta chain) is a study of cytomegalovirus exposure and HLA in healthy donors. This clone was observed a single time. Both 60 Vbeta primers and 13 Jbeta primers went into the PCR. The assay was immunoSEQ multiplex PCR, and TCRdb's table has in-frame clones only and misses some. There are about 110,000 clones in the sample; 80% occur only once, and under 3% lies in the top ten. This CDR3 is built from 16 residues. Germline lookup yields CDR1 MNHEY and CDR2 SMNVEV (reference sequence). Between the trimmed V and J ends, which lost 3 bases and 7 bases, there was a span of 19 bases.

The gene calls are TRBV27 and TRBJ1-5; D gene ambiguous. Sequencing was done on a sample of PBMCs. The receptor was derived from a woman aged 60 to 75 in good health and CMV-seropositive. This CDR3 reads CASSLSGLVASQPQHF. CDR3 coding DNA: TGTGCCAGCAGTTTGTCGGGGTTGGTAGCTTCCCAGCCCCAGCATTTT.